This TCR beta chain originates from a study of identical twins. cDNA carried unique molecular identifiers, and a universal primer site was added by template switching. TCRdb reanalysed the 5' RACE reads using MiXCR and keeps one entry per CDR3 protein. Of hundreds of thousands of distinct CDR3 sequences listed, less than 10% were seen once; the top ten hold about 5.5%. Germline V lookup: CDR1 SNHLY, CDR2 FYNNEI. This CDR3 has 13 residues. The germline V and J ends were trimmed by 2 bases and 5 bases, with 8 bases remaining between them. This clonotype was counted at least ten times. Its matching antigen is unknown. General study points: In cord blood, abundant beta clonotypes had fewer insertions; memory showed no trend.

The receptor comes from a woman in her late teens or twenties in good health. V gene TRBV2 combines with J gene TRBJ2-3, with D uncertain. Source material: memory (CD45RO+) T cells sorted from blood. CDR3 nucleotides: TGTGCCAGCAGTGAATCTTGGGTAGATACGCAGTATTTT. It translates to CASSESWVDTQYF.